This is a list of T cell receptor beta chains from one sample in a study of T cell responses to AZD1222 COVID-19 vaccine. Sequenced by immunoSEQ multiplex PCR; TCRdb stores in-frame clones only, minus some. The profile covers around 100,000 clones, with nearly 90% appearing a single time and 2% to 2.5% taken by the ten largest. The specimen was peripheral blood, collected 28 days after the second AZD1222 dose. The receptors originated from an adult who received the AZD1222 COVID-19 vaccine. Both conserved end residues are part of each CDR3.

v_call cdr3_aa
TRBV5-1 CASSHGTGQETQYF
TRBV15 CATSRDLWGWGTEAFF
TRBV4-2 CASSQDLGGTDTQYF
TRBV5-4 CASSLWLQETQYF
TRBV20-1 CSAGNRDEQFF
TRBV7-9 CASSLAVYDSSNEKLFF
TRBV13 CASSLGTRGPGAEQFF
TRBV10-3 CAISGDRGEVTEAFF
TRBV28 CASAWRGGPNTGELFF
TRBV5-1 CASSSAGSSYNEQFF
TRBV28 CASRRGTYEQYF
TRBV2 CASGPDRGAKNIQYF
TRBV7-2 CASRRNPRDYYNEQFF
TRBV5-1 CASSSDGTGEEDGYTF
TRBV2 CASSSDREDGNTIYF
TRBV28 CASRLRPNYGYTF
TRBV19 CASSPGQIKSYGYTF
TRBV6-1 CASSVEDPFTGGNQPQHF
TRBV7-3 CASSFSETNTEAFF
TRBV29-1 CSVVSGREFYNEQFF
TRBV28 CASSTGTGAVYEQYF
TRBV10-3 CAISEGLSSNTQYF
TRBV11-3 CASSLDRGYSLDSYEQYF
TRBV28 CASKQGGNQPQHF
TRBV4-3 CASSQDYSNTGELFF
TRBV21-1 CASSRGLAGGGETQYF
TRBV27 CASSLMPDIWNTEAFF
TRBV7-2 CASSLTTGGRCQETQYF
TRBV6-1 CASSEIGGRIEAFF
TRBV5-6 CASSLEDISFGYTF
TRBV3-1/TRBV3-2 CASSQEGYSGNTIYF
TRBV7-2 CASSTNGQANYGYTF
TRBV6-2/TRBV6-3 CASSFQHEGGNEQFF